This TCR beta chain was retrieved from a study of blood T cell repertoires in COVID-19. Generated by immunoSEQ multiplex PCR, the TCRdb table keeps only in-frame clones and is missing some. The sample records some 250,000 clones, 91% being singletons. This clonotype was obtained from a human donor in a cohort exposed to, infected with or recovered from COVID-19 (not recorded which). The donor label of this sample is uncertain. Sequenced input: PBMCs or T cells enriched from blood (not recorded which).

The CDR3: CASSGHRDFYEQYF. Here the CDR3 DNA reads TGTGCCAGCAGCGGCCACAGGGATTTCTACGAGCAGTACTTC. The chain couples TRBV9 to TRBJ2-7; D perhaps matches TRBD1 (6 bases). The ends were cut back, 3 bases at V and 3 bases at J, with 13 bases in the middle. Germline lookup yields CDR1 SGDLS and CDR2 YYNGEE. CDR3 length: 14 amino acids. Full variable domain (missing parts from reference TRBV9 and TRBJ2-7): DSGVTQTPKHLITATGQRVTLRCSPRSGDLSVYWYQQSLDQGLQFLIQYYNGEERAKGNILERFSAQQFPDLHSELNLSSLELGDSALYFCASSGHRDFYEQYFGPGTRLTVT.